Sequencing of this T cell receptor beta chain was carried out in a study of breast tumors, draining lymph nodes, adjacent tissues. This clonotype was counted ten times or more. The antigen is unknown. Trimming took 11 bases from V and 0 from J, leaving 12 bases between them. The germline gives CDR1 KGHDR, CDR2 SFDVKD. This CDR3 is built from 13 residues. Each CDR3 protein is one row after TCRdb ran MiXCR on the multiplex PCR reads. The top ten clones hold roughly 4% of a sample with 200,000 or so distinct CDR3 sequences, roughly 31% of them seen once. The lymph nodes were axillary draining lymph nodes from breast cancer patients. Points from the study as a whole: Tumor TCR diversity was below lymph nodes but above nontumor tissue. Tumor T cell lymph node origin was a supported hypothesis, not proven.

The sequenced sample was axillary lymph node tissue. The receptor comes from a female donor with breast cancer. Some clones in this sample may be carry-over from other donors' samples. This rearrangement joins TRBV24-1 to TRBJ1-2; D remains ambiguous. The CDR3 DNA is TGTGCCAAACCTCGGGTGACTAACTATGGCTACACCTTC. Its protein is CAKPRVTNYGYTF.